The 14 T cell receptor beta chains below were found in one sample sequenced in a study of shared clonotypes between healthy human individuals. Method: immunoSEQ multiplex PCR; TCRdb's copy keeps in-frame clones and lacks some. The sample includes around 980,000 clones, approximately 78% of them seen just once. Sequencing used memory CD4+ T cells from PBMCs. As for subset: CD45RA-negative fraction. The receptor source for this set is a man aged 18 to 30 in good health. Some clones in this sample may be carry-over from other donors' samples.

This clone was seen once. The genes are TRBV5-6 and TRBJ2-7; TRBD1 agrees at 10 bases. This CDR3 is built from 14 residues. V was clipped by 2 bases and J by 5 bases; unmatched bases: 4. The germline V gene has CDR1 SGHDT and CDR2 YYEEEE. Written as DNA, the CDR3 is TGTGCCAGCAGCTTCGGGACAGGGGACCACGAGCAGTACTTC. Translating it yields CASSFGTGDHEQYF.

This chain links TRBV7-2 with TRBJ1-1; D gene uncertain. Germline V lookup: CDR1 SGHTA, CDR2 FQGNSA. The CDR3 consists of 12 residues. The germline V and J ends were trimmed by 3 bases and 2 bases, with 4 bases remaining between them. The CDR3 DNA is TGTGCCAGCAGCTTTTCCAACACTGAAGCTTTCTTT. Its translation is CASSFSNTEAFF. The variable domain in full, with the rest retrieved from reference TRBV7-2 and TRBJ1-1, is GAGVSQSPSNKVTEKGKDVELRCDPISGHTALYWYRQSLGQGLEFLIYFQGNSAPDKSGLPSDRFSAERTGGSVSTLTIQRTQQEDSAVYLCASSFSNTEAFFGQGTRLTVV.

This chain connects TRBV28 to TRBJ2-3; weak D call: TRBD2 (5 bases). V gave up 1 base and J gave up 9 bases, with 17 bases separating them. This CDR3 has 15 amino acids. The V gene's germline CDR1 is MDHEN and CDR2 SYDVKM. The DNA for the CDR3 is TGTGCCAGCAGTTTATCGAGTTCTTCGAGCGGCACGCAGTATTTT. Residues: CASSLSSSSSGTQYF. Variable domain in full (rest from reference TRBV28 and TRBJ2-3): DVKVTQSSRYLVKRTGEKVFLECVQDMDHENMFWYRQDPGLGLRLIYFSYDVKMKEKGDIPEGYSVSREKKERFSLILESASTNQTSMYLCASSLSSSSSGTQYFGPGTRLTVL.

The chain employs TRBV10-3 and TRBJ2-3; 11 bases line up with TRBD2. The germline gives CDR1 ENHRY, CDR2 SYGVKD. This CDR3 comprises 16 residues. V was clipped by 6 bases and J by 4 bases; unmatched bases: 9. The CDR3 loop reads CAISATSGRLSDTQYF. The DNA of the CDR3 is TGTGCCATCAGCGCCACTAGCGGGAGATTGTCAGATACGCAGTATTTT.

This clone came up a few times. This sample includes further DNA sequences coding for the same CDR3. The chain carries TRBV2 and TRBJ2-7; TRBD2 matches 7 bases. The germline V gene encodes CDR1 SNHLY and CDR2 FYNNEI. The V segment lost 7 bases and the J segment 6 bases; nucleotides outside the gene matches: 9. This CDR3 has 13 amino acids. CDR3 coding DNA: TGTGCCAGCAAACCAGGACTAGAGGGCGAGCAGTACTTC. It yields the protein CASKPGLEGEQYF.

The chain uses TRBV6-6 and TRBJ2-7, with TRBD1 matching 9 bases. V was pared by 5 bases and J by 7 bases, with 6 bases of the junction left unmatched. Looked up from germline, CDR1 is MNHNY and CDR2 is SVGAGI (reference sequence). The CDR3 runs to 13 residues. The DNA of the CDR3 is TGTGCCAGCAGTAGCGGGACAGGGACAGAGCAGTACTTC. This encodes CASSSGTGTEQYF.

The CDR3 spells CASSLAPVWNTEAFF. DNA for the CDR3: TGTGCCAGCAGTTTAGCCCCCGTCTGGAACACTGAAGCTTTCTTT. The chain couples TRBV27 to TRBJ1-1; no reliable D call. The V gene lost 2 bases and the J gene lost 1 base, with 11 bases spanning the gap. This CDR3 is built from 15 residues. Germline CDR1 is MNHEY and CDR2 is SMNVEV (reference sequence).

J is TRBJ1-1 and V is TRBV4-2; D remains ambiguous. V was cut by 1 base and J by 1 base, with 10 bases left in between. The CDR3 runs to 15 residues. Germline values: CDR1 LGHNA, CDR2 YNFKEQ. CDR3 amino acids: CASSQAVNGNTEAFF. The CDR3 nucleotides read TGTGCCAGCAGCCAAGCGGTTAACGGGAACACTGAAGCTTTCTTT.

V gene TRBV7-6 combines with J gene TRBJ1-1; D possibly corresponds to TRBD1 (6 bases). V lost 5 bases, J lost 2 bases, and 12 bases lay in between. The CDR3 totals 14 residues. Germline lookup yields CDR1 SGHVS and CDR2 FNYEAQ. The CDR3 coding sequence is TGTGCCAGCAGCGAAACGACAGGTAACACTGAAGCTTTCTTT. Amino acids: CASSETTGNTEAFF.

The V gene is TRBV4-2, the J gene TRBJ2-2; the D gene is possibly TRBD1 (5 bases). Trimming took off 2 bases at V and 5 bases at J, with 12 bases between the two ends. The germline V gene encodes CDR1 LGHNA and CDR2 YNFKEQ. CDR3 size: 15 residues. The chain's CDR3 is CASSQLPTGTGELFF. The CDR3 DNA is TGTGCCAGCAGCCAATTGCCTACAGGAACCGGGGAGCTGTTTTTT.

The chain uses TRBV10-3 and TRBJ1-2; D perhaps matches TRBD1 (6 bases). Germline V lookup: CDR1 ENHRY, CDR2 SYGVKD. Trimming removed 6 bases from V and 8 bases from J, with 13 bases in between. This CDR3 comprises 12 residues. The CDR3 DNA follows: TGTGCCATCAGGACACAGGGAAGCGGCTACACCTTC. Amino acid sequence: CAIRTQGSGYTF.

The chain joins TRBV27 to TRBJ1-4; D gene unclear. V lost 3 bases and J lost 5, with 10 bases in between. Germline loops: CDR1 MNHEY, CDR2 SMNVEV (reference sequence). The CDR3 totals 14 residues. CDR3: CASSFKPFNEKLFF. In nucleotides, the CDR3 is TGTGCCAGCAGTTTTAAACCCTTCAATGAAAAACTGTTTTTT. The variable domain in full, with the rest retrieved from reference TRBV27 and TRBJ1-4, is EAQVTQNPRYLITVTGKKLTVTCSQNMNHEYMSWYRQDPGLGLRQIYYSMNVEVTDKGDVPEGYKVSRKEKRNFPLILESPSPNQTSLYFCASSFKPFNEKLFFGSGTQLSVL.

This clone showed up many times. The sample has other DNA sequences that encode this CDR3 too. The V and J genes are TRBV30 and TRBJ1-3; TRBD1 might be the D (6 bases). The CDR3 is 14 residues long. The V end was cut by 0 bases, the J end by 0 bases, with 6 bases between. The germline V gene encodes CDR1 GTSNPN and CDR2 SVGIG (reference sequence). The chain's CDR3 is CAWSVGHSGNTIYF. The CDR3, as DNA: TGTGCCTGGAGTGTGGGACACTCTGGAAACACCATATATTTT. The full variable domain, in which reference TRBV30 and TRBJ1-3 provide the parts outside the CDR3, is SQTIHQWPATLVQPVGSPLSLECTVEGTSNPNLYWYRQAAGRGLQLLFYSVGIGQISSEVPQNLSASRPQDRQFILSSKKLLLSDSGFYLCAWSVGHSGNTIYFGEGSWLTVV.

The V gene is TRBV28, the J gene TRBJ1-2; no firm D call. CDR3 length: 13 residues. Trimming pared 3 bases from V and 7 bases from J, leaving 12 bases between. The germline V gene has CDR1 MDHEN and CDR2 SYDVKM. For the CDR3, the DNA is TGTGCCAGCAGTTTTGCACAGCTAGCTGGCTACACCTTC. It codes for CASSFAQLAGYTF.